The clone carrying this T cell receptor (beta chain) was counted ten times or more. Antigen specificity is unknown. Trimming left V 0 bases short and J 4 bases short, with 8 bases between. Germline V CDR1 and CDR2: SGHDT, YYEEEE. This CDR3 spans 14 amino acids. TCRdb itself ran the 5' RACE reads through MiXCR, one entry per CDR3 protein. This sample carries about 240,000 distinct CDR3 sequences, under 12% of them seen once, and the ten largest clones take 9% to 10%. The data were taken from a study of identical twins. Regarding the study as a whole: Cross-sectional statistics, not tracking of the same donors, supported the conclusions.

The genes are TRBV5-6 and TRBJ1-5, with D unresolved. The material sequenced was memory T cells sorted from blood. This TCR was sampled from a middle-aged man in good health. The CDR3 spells CASSLASKNQPQHF. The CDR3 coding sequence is TGTGCCAGCAGCTTGGCCAGTAAGAATCAGCCCCAGCATTTT.